These T cell receptor beta chains were read from a single sample in a study of blood T cell repertoires in COVID-19. Sequenced by immunoSEQ multiplex PCR; TCRdb stores in-frame clones only, minus some. The data contain over 130,000 clones, 84% of them singletons. The specimen was peripheral blood. These receptors were taken from a man between 65 and 85 years old with acute or convalescent COVID-19. Both conserved end residues are part of each CDR3. Fields, in order: V gene, J gene, clone size, D gene, CDR3 protein, CDR3 DNA. A D gene is named only where the DNA matches it firmly. Size tells how often a clone was seen (once, few, many) or the class of an expanded clone, and some rows leave it out.

TRBV12-3/TRBV12-4	TRBJ1-1	once	NA	CASSSGAGWVAFF	TGTGCCAGCAGTTCAGGGGCAGGGTGGGTGGCTTTCTTT
TRBV2	TRBJ1-4	NA	NA	CASSPQGREKLFF	TGTGCCAGCAGTCCGCAGGGAAGGGAAAAACTGTTTTTT
TRBV2	TRBJ2-5	NA	TRBD1	CASGGQGVIQETQYF	TGTGCCAGCGGGGGACAGGGGGTAATCCAAGAGACCCAGTACTTC
TRBV27	TRBJ2-2	NA	NA	CASSPLNTGELFF	TGTGCCAGCAGCCCTCTGAACACCGGGGAGCTGTTTTTT
TRBV5-1	TRBJ2-7	NA	TRBD1	CASSFSGTGAYEQYF	TGCGCCAGCAGCTTCTCCGGGACAGGGGCCTACGAGCAGTACTTC
TRBV19	TRBJ2-5	NA	NA	CASRLAQTQYF	TGTGCCAGTAGACTAGCCCAGACCCAGTACTTC
TRBV24-1	TRBJ2-1	NA	NA	CATSEPDRYNEQFF	TGTGCCACCAGTGAGCCGGACAGATACAATGAGCAGTTCTTC
TRBV5-6	TRBJ2-1	few	NA	CASSRRELYNEQFF	TGTGCCAGCAGCCGTCGAGAGCTTTACAATGAGCAGTTCTTC
TRBV24-1	TRBJ2-1	NA	TRBD2	CATSDGGLAGTYEQFF	TGTGCCACCAGTGATGGGGGACTAGCGGGAACCTATGAGCAGTTCTTC
TRBV29-1	TRBJ1-1	NA	NA	CSVETPRTMNTEAFF	TGCAGCGTTGAAACGCCCCGGACAATGAACACTGAAGCTTTCTTT
TRBV2	TRBJ1-1	NA	NA	CASSPGGRWAEAFF	TGTGCCAGCAGCCCCGGAGGGAGGTGGGCTGAAGCTTTCTTT
TRBV4-2	TRBJ1-6	NA	TRBD1	CASSLPGAGGNSPLHF	TGTGCCAGCAGCCTTCCCGGTGCAGGGGGTAATTCACCCCTCCACTTT
TRBV19	TRBJ2-5	once	NA	CASRGVFGTQYF	TGTGCCAGTAGAGGGGTTTTTGGGACCCAGTACTTC
TRBV3-1/TRBV3-2	TRBJ1-2	NA	NA	CASSGRKDGYTF	TGTGCCAGCAGCGGGCGTAAAGATGGCTACACCTTC
TRBV3-1/TRBV3-2	TRBJ1-2	once	NA	CASSQSRSAGNYGYTF	TGTGCCAGCAGCCAATCTAGGTCCGCTGGGAACTATGGCTACACCTTC
TRBV2	TRBJ1-4	once	TRBD1	CASSFQGAGNGEKLFF	TGTGCCAGCAGTTTTCAGGGGGCAGGGAATGGAGAAAAACTGTTTTTT
TRBV5-1	TRBJ1-1	NA	NA	CASSSRGVQTEAFF	TGCGCCAGCAGCTCTCGGGGGGTACAAACTGAAGCTTTCTTT
TRBV19	TRBJ1-6	NA	NA	CASSMSGSNSPLHF	TGTGCCAGTAGTATGTCGGGGAGTAATTCACCCCTCCACTTT
TRBV5-1	TRBJ1-2	NA	NA	CASSTGRGPTSNYGYTF	TGCGCCAGCAGCACCGGGCGGGGTCCTACTTCTAACTATGGCTACACCTTC
TRBV11-2	TRBJ2-1	NA	NA	CASSPGLNGFEQFF	TGTGCCAGCAGCCCCGGACTAAACGGTTTTGAGCAGTTCTTC
TRBV6-5	TRBJ1-3	NA	TRBD1	CASSKGALWAIYF	TGTGCCAGCTCGAAGGGGGCCCTCTGGGCCATATATTTT
TRBV11-2	TRBJ2-4	NA	TRBD1	CASSRAGTGGGQNIQYF	TGTGCCAGCAGCCGCGCGGGGACAGGGGGCGGCCAAAACATTCAGTACTTC
TRBV19	TRBJ2-5	NA	TRBD2	CASSPRLAGTRRETQYF	TGTGCCAGTAGCCCTCGACTAGCGGGGACGAGGCGAGAGACCCAGTACTTC
TRBV19	TRBJ1-5	NA	TRBD1	CASTPMDRGPRQPQHF	TGTGCCAGTACCCCCATGGACAGGGGACCGCGTCAGCCCCAGCATTTT
TRBV27	TRBJ2-2	NA	NA	CASSTTGQNTGELFF	TGTGCCAGCAGTACCACGGGACAGAACACCGGGGAGCTGTTTTTT
TRBV5-1	TRBJ2-5	NA	NA	CASSTTGRETQYF	TGCGCCAGCAGCACCACAGGGCGGGAGACCCAGTACTTC
TRBV24-1	TRBJ2-3	NA	TRBD1	CATSDFGQGAGDTQYF	TGTGCCACCAGTGATTTTGGACAGGGGGCGGGAGATACGCAGTATTTT
TRBV28	TRBJ2-7	NA	TRBD2	CASSPHQTSGSSYEQYF	TGTGCCAGCAGTCCCCACCAGACTAGCGGATCCTCCTACGAGCAGTACTTC
TRBV20-1	TRBJ2-5	NA	NA	CSAWAPETQYF	TGCAGTGCGTGGGCTCCGGAGACCCAGTACTTC
TRBV5-1	TRBJ2-7	NA	NA	CASSLVVGGGEQYF	TGCGCCAGCAGCTTGGTAGTGGGAGGGGGCGAGCAGTACTTC
TRBV6-6	TRBJ2-7	NA	NA	CASSPYDSRVGSYEQYF	TGTGCCAGCAGTCCCTACGACAGCAGGGTCGGATCCTACGAGCAGTACTTC